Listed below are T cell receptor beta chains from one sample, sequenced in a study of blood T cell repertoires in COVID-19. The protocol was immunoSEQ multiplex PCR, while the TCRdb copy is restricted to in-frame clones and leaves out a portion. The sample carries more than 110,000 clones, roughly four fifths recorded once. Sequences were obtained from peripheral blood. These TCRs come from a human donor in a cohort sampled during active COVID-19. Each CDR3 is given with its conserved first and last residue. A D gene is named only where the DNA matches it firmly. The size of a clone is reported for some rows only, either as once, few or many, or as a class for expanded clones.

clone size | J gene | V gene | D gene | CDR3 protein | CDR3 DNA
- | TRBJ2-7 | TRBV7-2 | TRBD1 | CASSSRTGYYEQYF | TGTGCCAGCAGCTCCAGGACAGGGTATTACGAGCAGTACTTC
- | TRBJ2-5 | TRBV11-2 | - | CASSQWGGRETQYF | TGTGCCAGCAGCCAATGGGGGGGGCGGGAGACCCAGTACTTC
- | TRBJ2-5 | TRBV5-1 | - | CASSLAGLNQETQYF | TGCGCCAGCAGCTTGGCGGGACTTAACCAAGAGACCCAGTACTTC
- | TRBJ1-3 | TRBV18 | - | CASSPTGISGNTIYF | TGTGCCAGCTCACCAACAGGGATCTCTGGAAACACCATATATTTT
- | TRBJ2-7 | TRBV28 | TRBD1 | CASKLTGARGREQYF | TGTGCCAGCAAACTAACAGGGGCCCGAGGAAGGGAGCAGTACTTC
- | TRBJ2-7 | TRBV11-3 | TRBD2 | CASSASGGGSEQYF | TGTGCCAGCAGCGCTAGCGGGGGGGGCTCCGAGCAGTACTTC
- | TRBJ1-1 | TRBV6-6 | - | CASHRRNTEAFF | TGTGCCAGCCATCGGAGGAACACTGAAGCTTTCTTT
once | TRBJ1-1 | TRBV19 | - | CASSVRVNTEAFF | TGTGCCAGTAGTGTCCGGGTGAACACTGAAGCTTTCTTT
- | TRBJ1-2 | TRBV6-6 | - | CASTLDGINYGYTF | TGTGCCAGCACCCTTGACGGGATTAACTATGGCTACACCTTC
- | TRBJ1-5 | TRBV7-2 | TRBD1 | CASSLDGTVRQPQHF | TGTGCCAGCAGCTTAGATGGGACAGTCCGGCAGCCCCAGCATTTT
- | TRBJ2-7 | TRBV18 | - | CASSPRQGYYEQYF | TGTGCCAGCTCACCACGGCAGGGGTACTACGAGCAGTACTTC
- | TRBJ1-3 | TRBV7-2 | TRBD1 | CASSLGFRDRENTIYF | TGTGCCAGCAGCTTAGGATTCCGGGACAGGGAGAACACCATATATTTT
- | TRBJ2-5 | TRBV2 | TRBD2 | CASSDQLGAGAPRRETQYF | TGTGCCAGCAGTGATCAGTTGGGAGCGGGGGCGCCACGAAGGGAGACCCAGTACTTC
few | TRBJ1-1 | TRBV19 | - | CASSIGAANTEAFF | TGTGCCAGTAGTATTGGGGCGGCGAACACTGAAGCTTTCTTT
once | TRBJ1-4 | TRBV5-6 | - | CASSLGTGASGPNEKLFF | TGTGCCAGCAGCTTGGGTACGGGTGCGTCCGGTCCTAATGAAAAACTGTTTTTT
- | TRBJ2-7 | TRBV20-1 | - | CSASRDRFEQYF | TGCAGTGCTAGTCGAGACAGGTTCGAGCAGTACTTC
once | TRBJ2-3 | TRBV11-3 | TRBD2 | CASSPGGLAGESTDTQYF | TGTGCCAGCAGCCCTGGGGGCCTAGCGGGAGAGAGCACAGATACGCAGTATTTT
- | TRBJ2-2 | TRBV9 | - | CASSVDGAGPNTGELFF | TGTGCCAGCAGCGTAGATGGGGCAGGTCCGAACACCGGGGAGCTGTTTTTT
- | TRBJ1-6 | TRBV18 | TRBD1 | CASRTTGASPWSYNSPLHF | TGTGCCAGCCGAACGACAGGGGCCTCACCTTGGTCCTATAATTCACCCCTCCACTTT
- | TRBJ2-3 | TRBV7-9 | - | CASSLPPSGSRTDTQYF | TGTGCCAGCAGTCTACCCCCTAGTGGGTCGAGGACAGATACGCAGTATTTT
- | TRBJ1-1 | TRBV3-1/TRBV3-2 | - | CASSQDESAFF | TGTGCCAGCAGCCAAGACGAGAGCGCTTTCTTT
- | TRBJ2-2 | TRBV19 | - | CASITREGETGELFF | TGTGCCAGTATCACCAGGGAAGGCGAAACCGGGGAGCTGTTTTTT
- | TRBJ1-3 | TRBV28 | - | CASWTQKNTIYF | TGTGCTTCCTGGACACAAAAAAACACCATATATTTT
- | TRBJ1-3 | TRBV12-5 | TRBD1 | CASGRTGTGNTIYF | TGTGCTAGTGGTCGGACAGGGACCGGAAACACCATATATTTT
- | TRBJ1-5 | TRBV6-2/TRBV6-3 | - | CASSARVDQPQHF | TGTGCCAGCAGTGCCAGGGTTGATCAGCCCCAGCATTTT
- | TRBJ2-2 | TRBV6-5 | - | CASRFSGTNTGELFF | TGTGCCAGCAGGTTCTCCGGGACTAACACCGGGGAGCTGTTTTTT
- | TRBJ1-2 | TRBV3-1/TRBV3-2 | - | CASSQDLAGGNYGYTF | TGTGCCAGCAGCCAAGATCTGGCAGGTGGTAACTATGGCTACACCTTC
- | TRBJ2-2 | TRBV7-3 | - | CASSSTTNPSGELFF | TGTGCCAGCAGCTCGACTACGAATCCTTCCGGGGAGCTGTTTTTT
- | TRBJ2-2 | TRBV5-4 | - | CASSLRGTNTGELFF | TGTGCCAGCAGCTTGAGGGGGACGAACACCGGGGAGCTGTTTTTT
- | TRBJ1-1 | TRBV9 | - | CASSVGAPSNTEAFF | TGTGCCAGCAGCGTAGGGGCACCGTCGAACACTGAAGCTTTCTTT
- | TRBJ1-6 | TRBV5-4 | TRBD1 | CASSATGGSSYNSPLHF | TGTGCCAGCAGCGCCACAGGGGGGAGCTCCTATAATTCACCCCTCCACTTT
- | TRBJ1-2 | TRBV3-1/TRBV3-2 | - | CASSQGRTPQIYGYTF | TGTGCCAGCAGCCAAGGCCGTACACCTCAGATCTATGGCTACACCTTC
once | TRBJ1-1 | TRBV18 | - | CASSPIDRDSEAFF | TGTGCCAGCTCACCGATCGACAGAGACAGTGAAGCTTTCTTT
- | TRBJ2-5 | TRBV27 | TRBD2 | CASSSWTSGREETQYF | TGTGCCAGCAGTTCCTGGACTAGCGGGCGTGAAGAGACCCAGTACTTC
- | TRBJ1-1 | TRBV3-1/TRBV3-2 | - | CASSQGLGAGTEAFF | TGTGCCAGCAGCCAAGGTTTGGGGGCGGGCACTGAAGCTTTCTTT
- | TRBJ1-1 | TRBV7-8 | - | CASSLLVAGGGGTEAFF | TGTGCCAGCAGCCTCCTCGTAGCGGGGGGTGGGGGCACTGAAGCTTTCTTT
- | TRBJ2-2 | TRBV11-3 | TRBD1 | CASSPNRGQVNGELFF | TGTGCCAGCAGCCCAAACAGGGGCCAGGTGAACGGGGAGCTGTTTTTT
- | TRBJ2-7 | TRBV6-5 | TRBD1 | CASSPQGARNEQYF | TGTGCCAGCAGCCCCCAGGGGGCAAGGAACGAGCAGTACTTC
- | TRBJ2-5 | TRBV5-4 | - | CASSEQGPETQYF | TGTGCCAGCAGCGAACAGGGCCCAGAGACCCAGTACTTC
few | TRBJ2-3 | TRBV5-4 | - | CASSLEGPRGGTQYF | TGTGCCAGCAGCTTGGAAGGGCCCAGGGGCGGTACGCAGTATTTT
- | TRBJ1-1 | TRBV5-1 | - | CASSKDGRRNTEAFF | TGCGCCAGCAGCAAGGACGGGAGGCGGAACACTGAAGCTTTCTTT
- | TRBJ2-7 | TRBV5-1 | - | CASSLEGVSYEQYF | TGCGCCAGCAGCTTGGAAGGGGTTTCCTACGAGCAGTACTTC
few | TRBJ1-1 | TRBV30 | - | CAWSVRGNTEAFF | TGTGCCTGGAGTGTACGCGGGAACACTGAAGCTTTCTTT
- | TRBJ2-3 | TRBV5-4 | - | CASRLQGPSTDTQYF | TGTGCCAGCAGATTACAGGGCCCGAGCACAGATACGCAGTATTTT
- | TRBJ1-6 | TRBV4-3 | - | CASSLSFPKPYNSPLHF | TGCGCCAGCAGCCTGTCATTCCCGAAGCCCTATAATTCACCCCTCCACTTT
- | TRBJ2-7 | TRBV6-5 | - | CASCRGGAGKEQYF | TGTGCCAGCTGTCGGGGCGGGGCCGGAAAGGAGCAGTACTTC
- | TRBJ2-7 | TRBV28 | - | CASSPPDPNRQYF | TGTGCCAGCAGTCCCCCGGATCCGAACAGGCAGTACTTC
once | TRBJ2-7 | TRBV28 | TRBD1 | CACLGGPPYEQYF | TGTGCCTGCCTAGGGGGCCCTCCCTACGAGCAGTACTTC
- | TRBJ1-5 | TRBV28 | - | CASSYPRLGRGYHDSNQPQHF | TGTGCCAGCAGTTATCCCCGTTTGGGGAGGGGATATCACGATAGCAATCAGCCCCAGCATTTT